This T cell receptor (beta chain) was identified during a study of shared clonotypes between healthy human individuals. Clones were sequenced by immunoSEQ multiplex PCR, and TCRdb holds only the in-frame ones, with some missing. The table includes more than 600,000 clones, about 90% detected once. Germline V gives CDR1 SSHAT, CDR2 FNYEAQ (reference sequence). The CDR3 sequence is 15 residues long. Overall study findings and caveats: What limited the represented genetic and exposure-history diversity was the small number of donors. Non-shared clonotypes displayed generation probabilities falling below those of clonotypes present in all four donors.

The count of this clone is one. Its target is unknown. A junction end diverges from the germline sequence, so it may reflect a read error. Positive CCR7 selection of CD45RO-negative cells yielded the naive CD8 cells, and terminally differentiated effector memory CD45RA+ cells were excluded. Donors were healthy HIV-negative adults without recent acute infections or vaccinations. The chain has TRBV7-7 and TRBJ2-2; TRBD2 matches at 10 bases. Sequenced input: naive CD8+ T cells sorted from blood. This clonotype originated in a man aged 30 to 39 in good health. CDR3 nucleotide sequence: TGTGCTAGCAGCCTAGCGGGAGCGTACACCGGGGAGCTGTTTTTT. The encoded protein is CASSLAGAYTGELFF.